This T cell receptor (beta chain) was identified in a study of shared clonotypes between healthy human individuals. Whole-study results and caveats: Sorted-subset samples were not fully sequenced, rarefaction indicated. Shared across four donors were 4% to 5% of the naive CD4 clonotypes. Clonotypes shared by all four sorted-subset donors had higher generation probabilities than non-shared clonotypes.

Note on this clone: The target antigen is unknown.

CD45RO-negative, CCR7-positively selected cells formed the naive CD8 fraction, excluding terminally differentiated effector memory CD45RA+ cells. The table came from immunoSEQ multiplex PCR; TCRdb's copy has only in-frame clones and leaves some out. The repertoire has more than 2 million clones, around 93% of them found once; the top ten carry approximately 1.6%. V was cut by 0 bases and J by 0 bases, with 10 bases left in between. Germline loops: CDR1 SGDLS, CDR2 YYNGEE. CDR3 length: 15 amino acids. Sequenced: naive CD8+ T cells from PBMCs. The sequence was obtained from a man aged 18 to 30 in good health. Some clones in this sample may be carry-over from other donors' samples. This sequence joins TRBV9 and TRBJ2-7; D is ambiguous. The CDR3 region has the DNA TGTGCCAGCAGCGTAGGGGCTCTCCTCTCCTACGAGCAGTACTTC. Its protein product is CASSVGALLSYEQYF.